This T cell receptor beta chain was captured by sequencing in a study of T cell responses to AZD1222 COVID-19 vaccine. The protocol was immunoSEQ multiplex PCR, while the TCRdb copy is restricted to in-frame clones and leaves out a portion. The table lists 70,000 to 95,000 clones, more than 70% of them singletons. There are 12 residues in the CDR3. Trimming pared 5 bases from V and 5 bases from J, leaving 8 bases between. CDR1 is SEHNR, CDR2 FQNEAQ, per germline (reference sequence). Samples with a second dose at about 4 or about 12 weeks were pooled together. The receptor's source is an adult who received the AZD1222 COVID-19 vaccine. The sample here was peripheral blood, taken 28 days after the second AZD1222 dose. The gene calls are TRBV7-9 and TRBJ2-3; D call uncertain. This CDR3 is CASSPVGDTQYF. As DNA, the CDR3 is TGTGCCAGCAGCCCCGTTGGAGATACGCAGTATTTT.